In its sample, the clone carrying this T cell receptor beta chain was seen a few times. Its specificity is unknown. Data came from immunoSEQ multiplex PCR; TCRdb stores just in-frame clones and leaves some out. Here the sample spans around 150,000 clones, approximately 86% being singletons. This sample is part of a study of cytomegalovirus exposure and HLA in healthy donors. The trim removed 8 bases at V and 1 base at J, leaving 8 bases unmatched. Germline V CDR1 and CDR2: MNHNS, SASEGT. The CDR3 consists of 15 residues. Overall study results and limits: The study flagged around 160 TCR beta chains as cytomegalovirus-associated. Both high specificity and high sensitivity reportedly marked the classifier's diagnosis of cytomegalovirus status. According to a subsequent analysis, TCR clusters from the first cohort were inclined to appear together in the roughly 120 validation repertoires.

The sequencing sample was made of PBMCs. The TCR was taken from a young man in good health and CMV-seropositive. The chain has TRBV6-1 and TRBJ1-3, with TRBD1 matching 7 bases. CDR3 loop: CASGLGRGSGNTIYF. DNA of the CDR3: TGTGCCAGCGGGTTGGGCAGGGGGTCTGGAAACACCATATATTTT.